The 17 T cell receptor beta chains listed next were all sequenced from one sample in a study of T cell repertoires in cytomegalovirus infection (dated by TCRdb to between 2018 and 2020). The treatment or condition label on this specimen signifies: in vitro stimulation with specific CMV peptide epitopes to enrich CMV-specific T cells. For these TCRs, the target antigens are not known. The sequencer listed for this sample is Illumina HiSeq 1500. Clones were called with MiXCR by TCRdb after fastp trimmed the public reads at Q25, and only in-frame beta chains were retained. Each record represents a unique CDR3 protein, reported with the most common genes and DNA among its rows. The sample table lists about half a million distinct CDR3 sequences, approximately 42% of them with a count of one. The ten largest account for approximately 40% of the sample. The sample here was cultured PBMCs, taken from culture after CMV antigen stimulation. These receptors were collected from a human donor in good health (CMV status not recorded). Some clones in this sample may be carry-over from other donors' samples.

The DNA for the CDR3 is TGCAGTGCTAGTAGCGGGAGTCGCTACAATGAGCAGTTCTTC. Residues: CSASSGSRYNEQFF. This chain joins TRBV20-1 and TRBJ2-1, with 9 bases fitting TRBD2. CDR1 and CDR2 from the germline V gene are DFQATT and SNEGSKA (reference sequence). CDR3 length: 14 amino acids. J gave up 3 bases and V 3 bases, and 3 bases lay outside the gene matches.

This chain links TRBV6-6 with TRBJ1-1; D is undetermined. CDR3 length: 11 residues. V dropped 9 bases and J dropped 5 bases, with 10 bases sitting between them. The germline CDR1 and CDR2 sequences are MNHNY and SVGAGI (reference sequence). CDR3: CASYRGTEAFF. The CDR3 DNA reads TGTGCCAGTTATCGAGGGACTGAAGCTTTCTTT.

The CDR3 reads CATSSRTGYGTEAFF. CDR3 nucleotides: TGTGCCACCAGCTCTCGGACAGGGTATGGCACTGAAGCTTTCTTT. The chain couples TRBV15 to TRBJ1-1, with 8 nucleotides matching TRBD1. The germline CDR1 and CDR2 sequences are LNHNV and YYDKDF (reference sequence). V lost 5 bases, J lost 4 bases, and 9 bases stayed unmatched. This CDR3 is 15 amino acids long.

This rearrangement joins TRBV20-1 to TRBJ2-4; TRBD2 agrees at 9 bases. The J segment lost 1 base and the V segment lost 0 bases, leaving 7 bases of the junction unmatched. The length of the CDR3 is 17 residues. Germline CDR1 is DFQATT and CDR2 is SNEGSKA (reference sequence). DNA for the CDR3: TGCAGTGCTAGAGAGAGTGGCGGGAGGGGTGCCAAAAACATTCAGTACTTC. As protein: CSARESGGRGAKNIQYF.

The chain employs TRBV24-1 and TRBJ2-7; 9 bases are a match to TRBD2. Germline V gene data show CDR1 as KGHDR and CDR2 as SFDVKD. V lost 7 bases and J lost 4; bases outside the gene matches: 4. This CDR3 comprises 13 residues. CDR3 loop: CATSGTSLYEQYF. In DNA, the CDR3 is TGTGCCACCAGCGGGACTAGCCTTTACGAGCAGTACTTC.

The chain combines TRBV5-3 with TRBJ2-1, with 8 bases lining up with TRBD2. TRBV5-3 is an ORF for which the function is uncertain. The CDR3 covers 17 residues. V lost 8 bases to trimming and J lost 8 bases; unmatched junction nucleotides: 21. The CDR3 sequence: CASSREGSGLVIDEQFF. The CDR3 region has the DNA TGTGCCAGCAGCAGAGAAGGGTCGGGACTAGTGATTGATGAGCAGTTCTTC.

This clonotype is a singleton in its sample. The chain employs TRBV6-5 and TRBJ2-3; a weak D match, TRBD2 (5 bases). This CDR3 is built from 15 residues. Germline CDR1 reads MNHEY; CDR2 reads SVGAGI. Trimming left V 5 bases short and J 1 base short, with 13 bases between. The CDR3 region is CASSRDQSGTDTQYF. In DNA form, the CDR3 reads TGTGCCAGCAGTCGGGATCAAAGCGGCACAGATACGCAGTATTTT.

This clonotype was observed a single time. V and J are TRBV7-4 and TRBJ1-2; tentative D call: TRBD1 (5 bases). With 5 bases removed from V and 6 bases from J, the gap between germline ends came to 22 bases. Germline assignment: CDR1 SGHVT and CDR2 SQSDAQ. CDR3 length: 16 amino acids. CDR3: CASSEPGTVGLDGYTF. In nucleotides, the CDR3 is TGTGCCAGCAGCGAGCCCGGGACGGTGGGCCTAGATGGCTACACCTTC.

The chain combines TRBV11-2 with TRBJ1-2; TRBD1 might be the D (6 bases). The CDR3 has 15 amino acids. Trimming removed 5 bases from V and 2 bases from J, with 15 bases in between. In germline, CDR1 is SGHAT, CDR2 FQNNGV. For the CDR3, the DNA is TGTGCCAGCAGCCCCCGGACAGAGACAAACTATGGCTACACCTTC. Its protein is CASSPRTETNYGYTF.

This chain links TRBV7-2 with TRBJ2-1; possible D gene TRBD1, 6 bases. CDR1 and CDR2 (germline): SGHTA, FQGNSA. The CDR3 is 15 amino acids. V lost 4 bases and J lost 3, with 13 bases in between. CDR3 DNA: TGTGCCAGCAGCTCCAGGACAGCCTACTACAATGAGCAGTTCTTC. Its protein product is CASSSRTAYYNEQFF. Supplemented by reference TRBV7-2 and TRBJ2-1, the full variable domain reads GAGVSQSPSNKVTEKGKDVELRCDPISGHTALYWYRQSLGQGLEFLIYFQGNSAPDKSGLPSDRFSAERTGGSVSTLTIQRTQQEDSAVYLCASSSRTAYYNEQFFGPGTRLTVL.

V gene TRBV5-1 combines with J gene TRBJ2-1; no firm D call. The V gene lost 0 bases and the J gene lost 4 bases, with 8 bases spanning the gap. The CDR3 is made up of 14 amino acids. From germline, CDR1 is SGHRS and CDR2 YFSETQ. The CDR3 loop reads CASSLASTYNEQFF. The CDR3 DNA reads TGCGCCAGCAGCTTGGCAAGTACGTACAATGAGCAGTTCTTC.

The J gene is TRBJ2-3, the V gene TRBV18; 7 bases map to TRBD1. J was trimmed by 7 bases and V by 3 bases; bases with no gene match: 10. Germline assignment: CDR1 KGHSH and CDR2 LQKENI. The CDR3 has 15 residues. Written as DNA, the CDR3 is TGTGCCAGCTCACCGATACAGGGGATAGAGAATACGCAGTATTTT. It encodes CASSPIQGIENTQYF.

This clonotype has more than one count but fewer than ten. Written as DNA, the CDR3 is TGTGCCAGCAGCCTGACCGGGGGTTTCGGGGAGCTGTTTTTT. Translated: CASSLTGGFGELFF. The chain has TRBV7-2 and TRBJ2-2; D is perhaps TRBD2 (6 bases). CDR1 is SGHTA and CDR2 is FQGNSA in the germline V gene. V dropped 5 bases and J dropped 7 bases, with 14 bases sitting between them. The CDR3 covers 14 residues. Drawing the rest from reference TRBV7-2 and TRBJ2-2, the complete variable domain is GAGVSQSPSNKVTEKGKDVELRCDPISGHTALYWYRQSLGQGLEFLIYFQGNSAPDKSGLPSDRFSAERTGGSVSTLTIQRTQQEDSAVYLCASSLTGGFGELFFGEGSRLTVL.

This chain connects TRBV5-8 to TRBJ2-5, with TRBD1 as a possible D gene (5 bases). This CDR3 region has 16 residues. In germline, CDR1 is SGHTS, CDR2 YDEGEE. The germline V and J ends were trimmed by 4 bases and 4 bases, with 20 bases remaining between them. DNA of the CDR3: TGTGCCAGCAGCCCCCGGCGTGGGGCCCCGGGAGAGACCCAGTACTTC. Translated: CASSPRRGAPGETQYF. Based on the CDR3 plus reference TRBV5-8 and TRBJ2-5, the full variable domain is EAGVTQSPTHLIKTRGQQATLRCSPISGHTSVYWYQQALGLGLQFLLWYDEGEERNRGNFPPRFSGRQFPNYSSELNVNALELEDSALYLCASSPRRGAPGETQYFGPGTRLLVL.

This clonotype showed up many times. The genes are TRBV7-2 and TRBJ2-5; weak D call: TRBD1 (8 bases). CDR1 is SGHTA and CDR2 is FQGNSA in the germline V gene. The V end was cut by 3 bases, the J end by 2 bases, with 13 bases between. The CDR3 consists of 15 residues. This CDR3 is CASSFVQGGQETQYF. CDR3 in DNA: TGTGCCAGCAGCTTCGTACAGGGGGGGCAAGAGACCCAGTACTTC.

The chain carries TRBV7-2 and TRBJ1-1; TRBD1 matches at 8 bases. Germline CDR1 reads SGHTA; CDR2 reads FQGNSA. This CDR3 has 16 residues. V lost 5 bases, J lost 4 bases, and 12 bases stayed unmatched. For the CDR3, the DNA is TGTGCCAGCAGCCCAAGACAGGGGACCCAGGGCACTGAAGCTTTCTTT. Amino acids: CASSPRQGTQGTEAFF.

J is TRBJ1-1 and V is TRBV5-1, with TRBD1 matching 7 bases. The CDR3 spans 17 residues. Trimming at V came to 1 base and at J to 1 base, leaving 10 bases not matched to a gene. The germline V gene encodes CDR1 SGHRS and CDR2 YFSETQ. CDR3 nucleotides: TGCGCCAGCAGCTTGTACGACAGGGCCTACACGAACACTGAAGCTTTCTTT. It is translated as CASSLYDRAYTNTEAFF.